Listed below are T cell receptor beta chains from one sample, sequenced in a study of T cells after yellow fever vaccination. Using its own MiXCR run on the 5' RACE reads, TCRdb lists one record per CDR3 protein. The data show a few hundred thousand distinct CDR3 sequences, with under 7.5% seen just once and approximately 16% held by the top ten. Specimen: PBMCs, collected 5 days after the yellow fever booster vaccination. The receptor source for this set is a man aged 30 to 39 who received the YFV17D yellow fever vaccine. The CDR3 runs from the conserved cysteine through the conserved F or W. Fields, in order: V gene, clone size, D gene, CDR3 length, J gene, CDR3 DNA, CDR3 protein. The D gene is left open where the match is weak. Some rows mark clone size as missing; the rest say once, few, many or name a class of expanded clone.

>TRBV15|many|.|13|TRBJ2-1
TGTGCCACCAAACAGGGCGCGGACAATGAGCAGTTCTTC
CATKQGADNEQFF
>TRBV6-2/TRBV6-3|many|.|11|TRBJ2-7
TGTGCCAGCAGTCATACCTACGAGCAGTACTTC
CASSHTYEQYF
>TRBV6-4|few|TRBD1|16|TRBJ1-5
TGTGCCAGCACAGACAGGGGAGACCCCCCTGATCAGCCCCAGCATTTT
CASTDRGDPPDQPQHF
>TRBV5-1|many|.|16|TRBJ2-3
TGCGCCAGCAGCCCGGTTGTGGGACCGATCACAGATACGCAGTATTTT
CASSPVVGPITDTQYF
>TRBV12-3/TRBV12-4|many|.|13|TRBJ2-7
TGTGCCAGCAACCCCGGGACGGACTACGAGCAGTACTTC
CASNPGTDYEQYF
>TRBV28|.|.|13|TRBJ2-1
TGTGCCAGCCGCAGCACCGATAGGACTGAGCTGTTCTTC
CASRSTDRTELFF
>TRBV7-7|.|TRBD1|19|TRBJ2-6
TGTGCCAGCAGCTCCACAACCGGGACAGACAGCTCTGGGGCCAACGTCCTGACTTTC
CASSSTTGTDSSGANVLTF
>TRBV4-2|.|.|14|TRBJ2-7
TGTGCCAGCAGCCAAACCGGGAGCCGCTACGAGCAGTACTTC
CASSQTGSRYEQYF
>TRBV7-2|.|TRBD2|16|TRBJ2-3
TGTGCCAGCAGCTCCCGCCTAGCGGGCCCCACAGATACGCAGTATTTT
CASSSRLAGPTDTQYF
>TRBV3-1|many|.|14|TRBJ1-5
TGTGCCAGCAGCCCTTCTTTTGTCGGTCAGCCCCAGCATTTT
CASSPSFVGQPQHF
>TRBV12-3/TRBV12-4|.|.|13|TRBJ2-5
TGTGCCAGCAGGACGGGACCCGAAGAGACCCAGTACTTC
CASRTGPEETQYF
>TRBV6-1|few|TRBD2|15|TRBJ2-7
TGTGCCAGCAGCCAGAGCGGGGGAGGGGCCTACGAGCAGTACTTC
CASSQSGGGAYEQYF
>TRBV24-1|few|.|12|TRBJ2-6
TGTGCCACCAGTGATGGGGCCAACGTCCTGACTTTC
CATSDGANVLTF
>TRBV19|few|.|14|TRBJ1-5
TGTGCCAGTCGACGGACTATTAGCAATCAGCCCCAGCATTTT
CASRRTISNQPQHF
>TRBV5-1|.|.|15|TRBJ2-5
TGCGCCAGCCGACCCGGCTCTGGCGGACAAGAGACCCAGTACTTC
CASRPGSGGQETQYF
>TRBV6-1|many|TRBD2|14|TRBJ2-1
TGTGCCAGCACCTCGGAAGGAGGACTAGTTGAGCAGTTCTTC
CASTSEGGLVEQFF
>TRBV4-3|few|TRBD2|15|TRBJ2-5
TGCGCCAGCAGCCAAGAAGCGGGAGGGGTAGAGACCCAGTACTTC
CASSQEAGGVETQYF
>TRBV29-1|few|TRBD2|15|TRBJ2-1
TGCAGCGTTGACCCCCGGAGTAGCGGGAGTGATGAGCAGTTCTTC
CSVDPRSSGSDEQFF